These T cell receptor beta chains were read from a single sample in a study of blood T cell repertoires in COVID-19. Some clones are missing from TCRdb's copy, which holds only in-frame ones; the method was immunoSEQ multiplex PCR. Here the sample spans tens of thousands of clones, around 84% being singletons. The sample was peripheral blood. The receptors here all came from a man aged 65-85 years with acute or convalescent COVID-19. The CDR3 runs from the conserved cysteine through the conserved F or W. D genes are given only for firm matches. The listing skips clone size in some rows; elsewhere it reads once, few, many or a size class.

TRBJ1-3 - - TRBV9 TGTGCCAGCAGCGTAGCGGGTGGAAACACCATATATTTT CASSVAGGNTIYF
TRBJ2-5 - - TRBV12-3/TRBV12-4 TGTGCCAGCAGTTTGGCCGAACAAGAGACCCAGTACTTC CASSLAEQETQYF
TRBJ2-2 - - TRBV15 TGTGCCACCAGCAGCTATACCGGGGAGCTGTTTTTT CATSSYTGELFF
TRBJ1-3 - - TRBV5-8 TGTGCCAGCACCCTGTCTCCGAGCTCTGGAAACACCATATATTTT CASTLSPSSGNTIYF
TRBJ2-3 TRBD1 - TRBV18 TGTGCCAGCTCACTGTCTTCGGGACAGGGAACAGATACGCAGTATTTT CASSLSSGQGTDTQYF
TRBJ2-1 TRBD1 - TRBV28 TGTGCCAGCAGTTTACAGACGAGGGGGCTCAGGATCGGCAATGAGCAGTTCTTC CASSLQTRGLRIGNEQFF
TRBJ1-1 - - TRBV7-6 TGTGCCAGCAGCTTAGGACAAGGGGAAACTCACGGTGAAGCTTTCTTT CASSLGQGETHGEAFF
TRBJ2-3 TRBD2 - TRBV4-2 TGTGCCAGCAGCCTCCTCTCTAGCGGGGGTGCTAGCACAGATACGCAGTATTTT CASSLLSSGGASTDTQYF
TRBJ1-2 TRBD1 - TRBV25-1 TGTGCCAGCACCCCGCTGACAGGGGCTGTTGGCTACACCTTC CASTPLTGAVGYTF
TRBJ2-7 - - TRBV30 TGTGCCTGGGCAGGGGTTGGCGAGCAGTACTTC CAWAGVGEQYF
TRBJ2-3 TRBD2 - TRBV28 TGTGCCAGCAGTTCCGCGGGAGGGGGGGGCACAGATACGCAGTATTTT CASSSAGGGGTDTQYF
TRBJ1-2 TRBD1 - TRBV11-2 TGTGCCAGCAGCTTAGGGAAACAGGGGGCAGGTGGCTACACCTTC CASSLGKQGAGGYTF
TRBJ1-6 TRBD1 - TRBV27 TGTGCCAGCAGTACCCAATCGACAGGGACTTCACCCCTCCACTTT CASSTQSTGTSPLHF
TRBJ2-5 TRBD1 - TRBV7-6 TGTGCCAGCAGCCGTGGGACAGTAGGCGAAGAGACCCAGTACTTC CASSRGTVGEETQYF
TRBJ2-5 - - TRBV7-2 TGTGCCAGCAGCTTTAACGGGATATGGGAAGAGACCCAGTACTTC CASSFNGIWEETQYF
TRBJ2-5 TRBD2 once TRBV7-2 TGTGCCAGCAGCTTAGGCGGGGGGGCCAAGACCCAGTACTTC CASSLGGGAKTQYF